This TCR beta chain is from a study of T-cell memory formation after mild COVID-19. Each CDR3 protein is one row after TCRdb ran MiXCR on the 5' RACE reads. This sample has a few hundred thousand distinct CDR3 sequences; roughly 26% occur once, and the top ten carry about 8.7%. This clonotype was seen more than once but under ten times. The origin of this receptor is an adult woman who had mild COVID-19 (a few samples of this study predate the infection). Cell type and time point are not known. The sequencing input was PBMCs or a T cell subset sorted from them (not recorded which).

The CDR3 here is CASSFLAGGFSSYNEQFF. CDR3 coding DNA: TGTGCCAGCAGCTTCCTAGCGGGAGGGTTCAGCTCCTACAATGAGCAGTTCTTC. The genes are TRBV7-8 and TRBJ2-1; the match to TRBD2 covers 12 bases. Germline V gives CDR1 SGHVS, CDR2 FQNEAQ. J gave up 0 bases and V 3 bases, and 6 bases lay outside the gene matches. The CDR3 runs to 18 residues.